The rows below give T cell receptor beta chains drawn from one sample of a study of blood T cell repertoires in COVID-19. The assay was immunoSEQ multiplex PCR, and TCRdb's table has in-frame clones only and misses some. In the table there are roughly 220,000 clones, 80% to 90% of which are singletons. Sequenced sample: peripheral blood. These receptors originate from a woman between 40 and 50 years old who had recovered from COVID-19. Each CDR3 is given with its conserved first and last residue. D genes are given only for firm matches. Clone size is stated in some rows and not others, as once, few, many or a class when expanded.

d_call	clone_size	v_call	j_call	cdr3_length	cdr3_aa	cdr3_nt
NA	NA	TRBV6-5	TRBJ1-3	15	CASSYGHPPGNTIYF	TGTGCCAGCAGTTACGGACATCCACCTGGAAACACCATATATTTT
TRBD1	NA	TRBV19	TRBJ2-6	17	CASSISRDSSGANVLTF	TGTGCCAGTAGTATAAGTCGGGACAGTTCTGGGGCCAACGTCCTGACTTTC
NA	NA	TRBV2	TRBJ1-6	15	CASRQWGGPGSPLHF	TGTGCCAGCAGGCAGTGGGGGGGTCCGGGTTCACCCCTCCACTTT
TRBD2	NA	TRBV19	TRBJ2-5	19	CASSRQGNGLAGAQETQYF	TGTGCCAGTAGCAGACAGGGTAACGGGCTAGCGGGGGCCCAAGAGACCCAGTACTTC
TRBD2	NA	TRBV5-1	TRBJ2-5	15	CASSPGLAGRETQYF	TGCGCCAGCAGCCCCGGACTAGCGGGGCGGGAGACCCAGTACTTC
NA	NA	TRBV3-1/TRBV3-2	TRBJ1-3	15	CASSQDLGEENTIYF	TGTGCCAGCAGCCAAGATCTAGGGGAAGAAAACACCATATATTTT
NA	few	TRBV11-2	TRBJ1-3	12	CASSSYRETIYF	TGTGCCAGCAGCTCTTACAGGGAGACCATATATTTT
NA	few	TRBV5-6	TRBJ2-5	11	CASSFRETQYF	TGTGCCAGCAGCTTCAGGGAGACCCAGTACTTC
TRBD1	NA	TRBV12-5	TRBJ2-2	15	CASGSGTGVAGELFF	TGTGCTAGTGGTTCCGGGACAGGGGTCGCCGGGGAGCTGTTTTTT
NA	NA	TRBV7-2	TRBJ2-5	14	CASSLDVRQETQYF	TGTGCCAGCAGCTTAGATGTTCGCCAAGAGACCCAGTACTTC
TRBD1	NA	TRBV7-2	TRBJ2-7	15	CASSSRTGGVNEQYF	TGTGCCAGCAGCTCTAGGACAGGGGGGGTTAACGAGCAGTACTTC
NA	NA	TRBV7-2	TRBJ1-1	13	CASTYIINTEAFF	TGTGCCAGCACCTATATAATCAACACTGAAGCTTTCTTT
NA	once	TRBV19	TRBJ1-1	13	CASRLGQNTEAFF	TGTGCCAGTAGATTAGGACAGAACACTGAAGCTTTCTTT
NA	few	TRBV7-8	TRBJ1-2	13	CASSLEQGSGYTF	TGTGCCAGCAGCTTAGAGCAGGGGTCTGGCTACACCTTC
NA	NA	TRBV4-3	TRBJ2-7	13	CASSQESYYEQYF	TGCGCCAGCAGCCAAGAAAGCTACTACGAGCAGTACTTC
TRBD1	NA	TRBV7-2	TRBJ1-3	15	CASSLGQGAGNTIYF	TGTGCCAGCAGCCTGGGACAGGGGGCAGGAAACACCATATATTTT
NA	NA	TRBV29-1	TRBJ1-1	12	CSVQNLGAEAFF	TGCAGCGTTCAGAACTTGGGAGCTGAAGCTTTCTTT
TRBD2	NA	TRBV7-2	TRBJ2-1	17	CASSLKAGGTTGNEQFF	TGTGCCAGCAGCTTAAAAGCGGGGGGGACAACGGGCAATGAGCAGTTCTTC
NA	NA	TRBV19	TRBJ1-4	13	CATNRATNEKLFF	TGTGCCACCAACAGGGCAACTAATGAAAAACTGTTTTTT
NA	NA	TRBV5-4	TRBJ1-1	14	CASSLDMLNTEAFF	TGTGCCAGCAGCTTGGACATGTTGAACACTGAAGCTTTCTTT
TRBD1	NA	TRBV10-2	TRBJ2-3	14	CASSDRGLVDTQYF	TGCGCCAGCAGTGACAGGGGGCTGGTAGATACGCAGTATTTT
TRBD1	few	TRBV7-3	TRBJ1-2	13	CASRTGQFNGYTF	TGTGCCAGCAGAACGGGACAGTTTAATGGCTACACCTTC
NA	NA	TRBV29-1	TRBJ1-1	14	CSVKTSRGDTEAFF	TGCAGCGTTAAGACCTCCCGCGGAGACACTGAAGCTTTCTTT
TRBD2	NA	TRBV7-9	TRBJ2-2	15	CASSFSGGNTGELFF	TGTGCCAGCAGCTTCAGCGGGGGGAACACCGGGGAGCTGTTTTTT
NA	NA	TRBV5-1	TRBJ1-2	12	CASSPEDYGYTF	TGCGCCAGCAGCCCGGAGGACTATGGCTACACCTTC
TRBD1	NA	TRBV27	TRBJ1-6	16	CASSIQTTGIGSPLHF	TGTGCCAGCAGTATACAGACGACAGGGATAGGTTCACCCCTCCACTTT
NA	once	TRBV2	TRBJ2-2	15	CASSVGQGSTGELFF	TGTGCCAGCAGTGTTGGGCAGGGGAGCACCGGGGAGCTGTTTTTT
NA	NA	TRBV5-4	TRBJ1-2	12	CASSLESGGYTF	TGTGCCAGCAGCTTGGAATCCGGTGGCTACACCTTC
NA	NA	TRBV11-3	TRBJ2-7	14	CASSFRQPSYEQYF	TGTGCCAGCAGCTTTCGACAGCCTTCCTACGAGCAGTACTTC
NA	NA	TRBV19	TRBJ1-5	16	CASSSPTGSFNQPQHF	TGTGCCAGTAGTTCCCCGACAGGATCTTTTAATCAGCCCCAGCATTTT
NA	NA	TRBV29-1	TRBJ2-1	13	CSVAAWGDNEQFF	TGCAGCGTTGCAGCCTGGGGCGACAATGAGCAGTTCTTC
TRBD1	NA	TRBV7-9	TRBJ1-2	14	CASSSYSGGFGYTF	TGTGCCAGCAGCTCATATTCAGGGGGATTTGGCTACACCTTC
TRBD2	NA	TRBV19	TRBJ2-5	15	CASSMGLAGQETQYF	TGTGCCAGTAGTATGGGACTAGCGGGGCAAGAGACCCAGTACTTC
NA	NA	TRBV27	TRBJ1-4	13	CASSLSRGEKLFF	TGTGCCAGCAGTTTATCGAGAGGGGAAAAACTGTTTTTT
NA	NA	TRBV29-1	TRBJ1-2	11	CSASTGYGYTF	TGCAGCGCATCAACAGGCTATGGCTACACCTTC
NA	NA	TRBV4-2	TRBJ2-3	14	CASSPFSTTDTQYF	TGTGCCAGCAGCCCGTTTAGTACGACAGATACGCAGTATTTT
NA	once	TRBV3-1/TRBV3-2	TRBJ2-5	15	CASSPRDWYQETQYF	TGTGCCAGCAGCCCGAGAGACTGGTACCAAGAGACCCAGTACTTC
NA	NA	TRBV3-1/TRBV3-2	TRBJ2-5	11	CASSLRETQYF	TGTGCCAGCAGCCTACGGGAGACCCAGTACTTC
NA	NA	TRBV15	TRBJ1-1	13	CATSVRQNTEAFF	TGTGCCACCAGCGTCCGACAGAACACTGAAGCTTTCTTT
NA	NA	TRBV20-1	TRBJ2-2	14	CSASRTQGGGELFF	TGCAGTGCTAGTAGGACCCAGGGGGGCGGGGAGCTGTTTTTT
TRBD1	once	TRBV5-1	TRBJ2-7	15	CASSFRTGSSYEQYF	TGCGCCAGCAGCTTCAGGACAGGGAGCTCCTACGAGCAGTACTTC
NA	NA	TRBV5-1	TRBJ2-7	14	CASSFEGIIGEQYF	TGCGCCAGCAGCTTTGAAGGCATAATCGGGGAGCAGTACTTC
NA	NA	TRBV18	TRBJ2-6	14	CASSLDTGANVLTF	TGTGCCAGCTCACTAGACACGGGGGCCAACGTCCTGACTTTC
TRBD1	NA	TRBV10-3	TRBJ1-1	13	CAAAGTGASEAFF	TGTGCCGCCGCCGGGACAGGGGCTTCGGAAGCTTTCTTT
NA	NA	TRBV28	TRBJ1-4	15	CASSFLGAFNEKLFF	TGTGCCAGCAGTTTTCTAGGGGCCTTTAATGAAAAACTGTTTTTT
NA	NA	TRBV18	TRBJ1-2	13	CASSTGDNYGYTF	TGTGCCAGCTCAACGGGGGATAACTATGGCTACACCTTC
NA	NA	TRBV7-3	TRBJ2-2	11	CASSFGGELFF	TGTGCCAGCAGCTTCGGCGGGGAGCTGTTTTTT
TRBD1	NA	TRBV4-2	TRBJ1-2	15	CASSLGTGGGYGYTF	TGTGCCAGCAGCCTCGGGACAGGGGGGGGCTATGGCTACACCTTC
TRBD1	NA	TRBV10-3	TRBJ1-2	14	CATTGTAANYGYTF	TGTGCCACGACAGGGACCGCGGCTAACTATGGCTACACCTTC
NA	NA	TRBV6-5	TRBJ1-1	13	CASSYSPGVEAFF	TGTGCCAGCAGTTACTCGCCCGGGGTTGAAGCTTTCTTT
NA	NA	TRBV30	TRBJ1-6	19	CAWSVLGNPRSSYNSPLHF	TGTGCCTGGAGTGTACTGGGTAACCCGAGGAGCTCCTATAATTCACCCCTCCACTTT
TRBD2	NA	TRBV2	TRBJ2-3	15	CASTAGTSGQDTQYF	TGTGCCTCTACAGCCGGGACTAGCGGGCAAGATACGCAGTATTTT
TRBD1	NA	TRBV6-5	TRBJ2-5	13	CASSLDRGETQYF	TGTGCCAGCAGCCTCGACAGGGGAGAGACCCAGTACTTC